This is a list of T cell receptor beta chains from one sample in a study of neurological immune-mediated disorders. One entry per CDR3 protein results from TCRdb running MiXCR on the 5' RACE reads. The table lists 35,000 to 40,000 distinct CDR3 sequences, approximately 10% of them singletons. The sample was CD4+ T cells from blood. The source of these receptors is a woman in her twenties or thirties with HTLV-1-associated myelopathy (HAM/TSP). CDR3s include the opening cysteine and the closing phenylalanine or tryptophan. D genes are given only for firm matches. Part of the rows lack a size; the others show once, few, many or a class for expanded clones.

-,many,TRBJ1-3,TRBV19,TGTGCCAGTAGTATACGTACAGCTTCTGGAAACACCATATATTTT,CASSIRTASGNTIYF
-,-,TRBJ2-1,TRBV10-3,TGTGCCATCAGTGCCCCGGTATTAGACAATGAGCAGTTCTTC,CAISAPVLDNEQFF
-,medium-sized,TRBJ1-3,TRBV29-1,TGCAGCGTTGAAAGGGACACTGGAAACACCATATATTTT,CSVERDTGNTIYF
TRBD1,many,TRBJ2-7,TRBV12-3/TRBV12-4,TGTGCCAGCAGTGCCAGATACGGGACAGCCTACGAGCAGTACTTC,CASSARYGTAYEQYF
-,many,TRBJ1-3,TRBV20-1,TGCAGTGCTAATGGCGCGCCCGGTCGTTCTGGAAACACCATATATTTT,CSANGAPGRSGNTIYF
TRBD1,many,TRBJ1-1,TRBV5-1,TGCGCCAGTACTGGGGACAGGGGGTTAAACACTGAAGCTTTCTTT,CASTGDRGLNTEAFF
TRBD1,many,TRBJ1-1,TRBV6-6,TGTGCCAGCAGTGGACATCAGGGGGGTGGCACTGAAGCTTTCTTT,CASSGHQGGGTEAFF
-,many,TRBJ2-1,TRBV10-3,TGTGCCATCAGTGAGTCTTCTGCCAATGAGCAGTTCTTC,CAISESSANEQFF
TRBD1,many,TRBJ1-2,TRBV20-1,TGCAGTGCTAGAAGCGACAGGGACTATGGCTACACCTTC,CSARSDRDYGYTF
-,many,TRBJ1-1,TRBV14,TGTGCCAGCAGCACTAGACGGACGAACACTGAAGCTTTCTTT,CASSTRRTNTEAFF
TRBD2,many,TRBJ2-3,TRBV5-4,TGTGCCAGCAGCGCCCGACTAGCGGGGGGCACAGATACGCAGTATTTT,CASSARLAGGTDTQYF
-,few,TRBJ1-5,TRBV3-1,TGTGCCAGCAGCAAATCAGGGACGGGCCAGCCCCAGCATTTT,CASSKSGTGQPQHF
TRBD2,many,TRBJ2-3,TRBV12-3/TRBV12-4,TGTGCCAGCAGACCTACTAGCGGGGTCGATACGCAGTATTTT,CASRPTSGVDTQYF
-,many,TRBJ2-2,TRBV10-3,TGTGCCATCGGGAACTCACAGGGGAACACCGGGGAGCTGTTTTTT,CAIGNSQGNTGELFF
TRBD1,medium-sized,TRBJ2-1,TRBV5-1,TGCGCCAGCAGCATAAATGGACAGGACAATGAGCAGTTCTTC,CASSINGQDNEQFF
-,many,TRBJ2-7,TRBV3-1,TGTGCCAGCAGCCCCGGGCTTTTAACGGTTCTCGAGCAGTACTTC,CASSPGLLTVLEQYF
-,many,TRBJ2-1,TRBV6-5,TGTGCCAGCAGTTACGGGCGGTTGCGGGCTACCTACAATGAGCAGTTCTTC,CASSYGRLRATYNEQFF
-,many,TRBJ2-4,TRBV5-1,TGCGCCAGCAGCTTGACGGCGGGACCCAAAAACATTCAGTACTTC,CASSLTAGPKNIQYF
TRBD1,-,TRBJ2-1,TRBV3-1,TGTGCCAGCAGCCAAGATAGAGGGACAGGGTACAATGAGCAGTTCTTC,CASSQDRGTGYNEQFF
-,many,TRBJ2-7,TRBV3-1,TGTGCCAGCAGCCCCCGCTGGGACAATACCTACGAGCAGTACTTC,CASSPRWDNTYEQYF
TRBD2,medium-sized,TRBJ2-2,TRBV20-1,TGCAGTGCTGACGGACTAGCAGCCGGGGAGCTGTTTTTT,CSADGLAAGELFF
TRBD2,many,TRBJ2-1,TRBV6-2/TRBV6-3,TGTGCCAGCAGTAGGGCGGGGGGGTCCTACAATGAGCAGTTCTTC,CASSRAGGSYNEQFF
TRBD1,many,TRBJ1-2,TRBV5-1,TGCGCCAGCAGCGAGGGACAGCGAGCTAGTGGCTACACCTTC,CASSEGQRASGYTF
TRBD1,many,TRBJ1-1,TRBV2,TGTGCCAGCAGCCAGTGGACAGGTCTTCCTTCGGTAAGGGCTTTCTTT,CASSQWTGLPSVRAFF
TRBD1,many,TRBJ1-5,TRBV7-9,TGTGCCAGCAGCAAAGGGACAGGGGATGTTCAGCCCCAGCATTTT,CASSKGTGDVQPQHF
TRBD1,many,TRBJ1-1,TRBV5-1,TGCGCCAGCAGCCTCCTTGGGACAGCGATGAACACTGAAGCTTTCTTT,CASSLLGTAMNTEAFF
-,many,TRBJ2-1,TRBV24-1,TGTGCCACCAGCCTGGGGGACGACTCGAGCTCCTACAATGAGCAGTTCTTC,CATSLGDDSSSYNEQFF
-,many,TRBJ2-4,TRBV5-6,TGTGCCAGCAGCGCAGAGGTGGGGATAAACATTCAGTACTTC,CASSAEVGINIQYF
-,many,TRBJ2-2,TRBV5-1,TGCGCCAGCAGCTCGCCGGTAGGGAATACCGGGGAGCTGTTTTTT,CASSSPVGNTGELFF
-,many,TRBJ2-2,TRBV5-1,TGCGCCAGCAGCCTACAGGGTCAGCCATCCGGGGAGCTGTTTTTT,CASSLQGQPSGELFF
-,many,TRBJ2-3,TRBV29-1,TGCAGCGTTAGGGGGGGAGGACAGGGATCGACAGATACGCAGTATTTT,CSVRGGGQGSTDTQYF
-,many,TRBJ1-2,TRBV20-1,TGCAGTGCGAGACCGGCGCCACAAGGCTATGGCTACACCTTC,CSARPAPQGYGYTF
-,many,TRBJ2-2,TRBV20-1,TGCAGTGCCCGCCGTCTGGTAGCGGACACCGGGGAGCTGTTTTTT,CSARRLVADTGELFF
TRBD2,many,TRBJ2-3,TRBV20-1,TGCAGTGCCACGCACGCTAGCGGGGGCCCAACAGATACGCAGTATTTT,CSATHASGGPTDTQYF
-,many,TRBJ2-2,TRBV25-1,TGTGCCAGCAGTGGACAATCGAACACCGGGGAGCTGTTTTTT,CASSGQSNTGELFF
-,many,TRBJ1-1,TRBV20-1,TGCAGTGCTAGGGGGGTGGCGGGGGGGCATGAAGCTTTCTTT,CSARGVAGGHEAFF
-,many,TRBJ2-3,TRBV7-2,TGTGCCAGCAGCTTAGTAGGGGCCGGCACAGATACGCAGTATTTT,CASSLVGAGTDTQYF
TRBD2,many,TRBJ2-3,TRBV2,TGTGCCAGCAGTCCCGGGACTACACGTGGAGATACGCAGTATTTT,CASSPGTTRGDTQYF
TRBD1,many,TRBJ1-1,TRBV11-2,TGTGCCAGCAGCCCAGGGGACAGGAGAAACACTGAAGCTTTCTTT,CASSPGDRRNTEAFF
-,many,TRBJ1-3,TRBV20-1,TGCAGTGCTAGAAGTGTCGAGGCGGGAAACACCATATATTTT,CSARSVEAGNTIYF